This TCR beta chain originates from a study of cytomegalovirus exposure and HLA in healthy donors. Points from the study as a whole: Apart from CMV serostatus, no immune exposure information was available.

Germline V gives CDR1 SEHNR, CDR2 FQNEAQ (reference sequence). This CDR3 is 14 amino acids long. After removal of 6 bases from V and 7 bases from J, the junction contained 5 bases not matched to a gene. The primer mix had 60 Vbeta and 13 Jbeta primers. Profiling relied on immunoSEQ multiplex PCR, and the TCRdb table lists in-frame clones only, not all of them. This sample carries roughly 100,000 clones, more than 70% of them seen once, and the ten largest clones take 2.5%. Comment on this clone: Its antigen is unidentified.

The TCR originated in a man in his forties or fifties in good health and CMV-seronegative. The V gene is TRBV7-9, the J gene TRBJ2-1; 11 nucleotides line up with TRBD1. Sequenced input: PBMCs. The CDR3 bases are TGTGCCAGCAGAGGAGGACAGGGGGCGAATGAGCAGTTCTTC. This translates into CASRGGQGANEQFF.